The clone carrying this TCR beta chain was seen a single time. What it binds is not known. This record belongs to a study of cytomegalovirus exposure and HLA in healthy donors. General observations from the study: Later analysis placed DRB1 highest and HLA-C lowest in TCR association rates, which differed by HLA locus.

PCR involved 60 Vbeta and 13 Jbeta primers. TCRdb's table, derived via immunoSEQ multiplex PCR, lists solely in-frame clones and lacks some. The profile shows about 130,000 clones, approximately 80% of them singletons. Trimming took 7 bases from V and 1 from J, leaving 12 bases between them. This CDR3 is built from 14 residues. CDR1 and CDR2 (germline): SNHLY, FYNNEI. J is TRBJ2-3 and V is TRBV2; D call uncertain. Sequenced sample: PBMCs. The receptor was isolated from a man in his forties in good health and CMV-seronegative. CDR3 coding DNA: TGTGCCAGCACAGAGACACTTGGCACAGATACGCAGTATTTT. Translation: CASTETLGTDTQYF.